This TCR beta chain was sequenced in a study of shared clonotypes between healthy human individuals. Positively selected for CCR7, the CD45RO-negative cells used as naive CD8 cells excluded terminally differentiated effector memory CD45RA+ cells. The study drew its donors from healthy HIV-negative adults without recent acute infections or vaccinations. Findings and limits, study-wide: Sharing across four donors was highest in naive CD4 (roughly 5%) and lowest in memory CD8 (roughly 0.4%).

On this clone: Its antigen is undetermined.

Germline V gives CDR1 SGHTA, CDR2 FQGNSA. V lost 3 bases to trimming and J lost 0 bases, with 13 bases between them. This CDR3 comprises 16 residues. Clones were sequenced by immunoSEQ multiplex PCR, and TCRdb holds only the in-frame ones, with some missing. The sample includes around 2.1 million clones, more than 85% of them seen just once. The chain recombines TRBV7-2 with TRBJ2-3; possible D gene TRBD2, 7 bases. This receptor was taken from a man in his late teens or twenties in good health. Some clones in this sample may be carry-over from other donors' samples. Sequencing was done on a sample of naive CD8+ T cells from PBMCs. CDR3 residues: CASSLLGGGSTDTQYF. In nucleotides, the CDR3 is TGTGCCAGCAGCTTGTTAGGGGGAGGGAGCACAGATACGCAGTATTTT.